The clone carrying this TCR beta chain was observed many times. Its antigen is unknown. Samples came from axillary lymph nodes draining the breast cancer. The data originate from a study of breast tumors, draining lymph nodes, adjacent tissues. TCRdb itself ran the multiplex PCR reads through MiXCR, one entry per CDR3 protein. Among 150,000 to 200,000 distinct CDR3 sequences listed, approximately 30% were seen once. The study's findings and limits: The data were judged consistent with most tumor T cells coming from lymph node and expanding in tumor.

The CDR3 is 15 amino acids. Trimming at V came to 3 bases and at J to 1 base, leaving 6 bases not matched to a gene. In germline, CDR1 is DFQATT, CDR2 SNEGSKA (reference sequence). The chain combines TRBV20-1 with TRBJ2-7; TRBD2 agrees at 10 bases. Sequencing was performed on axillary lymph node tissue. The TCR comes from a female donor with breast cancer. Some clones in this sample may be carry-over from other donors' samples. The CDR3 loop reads CSASSSGGWSYEQYF. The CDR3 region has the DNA TGCAGTGCTAGCTCTAGCGGGGGATGGTCCTACGAGCAGTACTTC.